These T cell receptor beta chains were read from a single sample in a study of low-dose radiotherapy and immunotherapy resistance in tumors. TCRdb re-called the reads with MiXCR, one entry per CDR3 protein. The table shows approximately 70,000 distinct CDR3 sequences, with more than 25% occurring only once. The sequencing used PBMCs, collected before treatment. The receptors come from a female donor with ovarian cancer. Both conserved end residues are part of each CDR3. D genes are given only for firm matches. Clone size is stated in some rows and not others, as once, few, many or a class when expanded.

D gene: TRBD1
clone size: NA
J gene: TRBJ2-5
V gene: TRBV14
CDR3 protein: CASSRYRGPVETQYF
CDR3 DNA: TGTGCCAGCAGCCGGTACAGGGGCCCGGTGGAGACCCAGTACTTC

D gene: NA
clone size: many
J gene: TRBJ2-7
V gene: TRBV7-8
CDR3 protein: CASSLDQAYEQYF
CDR3 DNA: TGTGCCAGCAGCTTAGACCAAGCCTACGAGCAGTACTTC

D gene: TRBD1
clone size: NA
J gene: TRBJ1-5
V gene: TRBV6-1
CDR3 protein: CASSSAWAGGNQPQHF
CDR3 DNA: TGTGCCAGCAGTTCCGCCTGGGCAGGGGGAAATCAGCCCCAGCATTTT

D gene: TRBD1
clone size: many
J gene: TRBJ1-2
V gene: TRBV9
CDR3 protein: CASSAGTANYGYTF
CDR3 DNA: TGTGCCAGCAGCGCCGGGACAGCTAACTATGGCTACACCTTC

D gene: TRBD1
clone size: many
J gene: TRBJ1-4
V gene: TRBV3-1
CDR3 protein: CASRQTGANEKLFF
CDR3 DNA: TGTGCCAGCAGACAAACAGGGGCCAATGAAAAACTGTTTTTT

D gene: TRBD1
clone size: few
J gene: TRBJ1-2
V gene: TRBV11-3
CDR3 protein: CASSHPPGTGRYGYTF
CDR3 DNA: TGTGCCAGCAGCCACCCCCCCGGGACAGGGCGATATGGCTACACCTTC

D gene: NA
clone size: many
J gene: TRBJ2-7
V gene: TRBV20-1
CDR3 protein: CSARYGGAEQYF
CDR3 DNA: TGCAGTGCTAGATATGGCGGGGCCGAGCAGTACTTC

D gene: NA
clone size: NA
J gene: TRBJ2-7
V gene: TRBV9
CDR3 protein: CASSVAWRAYEQYF
CDR3 DNA: TGTGCCAGCAGCGTAGCTTGGAGGGCCTACGAGCAGTACTTC

D gene: NA
clone size: NA
J gene: TRBJ2-2
V gene: TRBV5-4
CDR3 protein: CASSLDGVGRELFF
CDR3 DNA: TGTGCCAGCAGCTTGGACGGTGTGGGCCGGGAGCTGTTTTTT

D gene: NA
clone size: many
J gene: TRBJ1-1
V gene: TRBV20-1
CDR3 protein: CSASDEPNTEAFF
CDR3 DNA: TGCAGTGCTAGCGACGAGCCGAACACTGAAGCTTTCTTT

D gene: TRBD1
clone size: NA
J gene: TRBJ2-7
V gene: TRBV5-1
CDR3 protein: CASSLTGQVYLYEQYF
CDR3 DNA: TGCGCCAGCAGCTTAACAGGACAGGTCTATCTTTACGAGCAGTACTTC

D gene: TRBD1
clone size: few
J gene: TRBJ1-2
V gene: TRBV13
CDR3 protein: CASSTRTGFGYTF
CDR3 DNA: TGTGCCAGCAGCACCAGGACAGGGTTCGGCTACACCTTC

D gene: NA
clone size: NA
J gene: TRBJ1-6
V gene: TRBV20-1
CDR3 protein: CSANEYNGSPLHF
CDR3 DNA: TGCAGTGCTAACGAGTATAATGGGTCACCCCTCCACTTT

D gene: NA
clone size: many
J gene: TRBJ2-1
V gene: TRBV5-1
CDR3 protein: CASSRRMGSYNEQFF
CDR3 DNA: TGCGCCAGCAGTCGGCGGATGGGCTCCTACAATGAGCAGTTCTTC

D gene: TRBD2
clone size: many
J gene: TRBJ2-3
V gene: TRBV20-1
CDR3 protein: CSARPGTRGPTDTQYF
CDR3 DNA: TGCAGTGCTAGACCCGGGACTAGGGGACCCACAGATACGCAGTATTTT

D gene: NA
clone size: once
J gene: TRBJ1-1
V gene: TRBV28
CDR3 protein: CASSPAEGAFF
CDR3 DNA: TGTGCCAGCAGCCCCGCCGAGGGAGCTTTCTTT

D gene: TRBD2
clone size: NA
J gene: TRBJ2-1
V gene: TRBV10-2
CDR3 protein: CASSESGLAGPNEQFF
CDR3 DNA: TGCGCCAGCAGTGAGTCGGGGCTAGCGGGGCCCAATGAGCAGTTCTTC

D gene: TRBD1
clone size: few
J gene: TRBJ2-2
V gene: TRBV7-8
CDR3 protein: CASSTRQGPASNTGELFF
CDR3 DNA: TGTGCCAGCAGCACACGACAGGGTCCCGCTTCGAACACCGGGGAGCTGTTTTTT

D gene: NA
clone size: NA
J gene: TRBJ2-5
V gene: TRBV2
CDR3 protein: CASSESSQGETQYF
CDR3 DNA: TGTGCCAGCAGTGAATCTAGCCAGGGGGAGACCCAGTACTTC

D gene: TRBD2
clone size: many
J gene: TRBJ2-3
V gene: TRBV7-3
CDR3 protein: CASSLGLAGITDTQYF
CDR3 DNA: TGTGCCAGCAGCTTAGGCCTAGCGGGGATCACAGATACGCAGTATTTT

D gene: NA
clone size: once
J gene: TRBJ1-1
V gene: TRBV29-1
CDR3 protein: CSVPRGSRPTEAFF
CDR3 DNA: TGCAGCGTTCCGAGGGGATCCCGGCCCACTGAAGCTTTCTTT

D gene: TRBD1
clone size: NA
J gene: TRBJ1-2
V gene: TRBV19
CDR3 protein: CASTLDRVDGYTF
CDR3 DNA: TGTGCCAGTACCCTGGACAGGGTTGATGGCTACACCTTC

D gene: NA
clone size: many
J gene: TRBJ1-1
V gene: TRBV6-2/TRBV6-3
CDR3 protein: CASSYWDKNTEAFF
CDR3 DNA: TGTGCCAGCAGTTACTGGGACAAGAACACTGAAGCTTTCTTT

D gene: NA
clone size: many
J gene: TRBJ2-2
V gene: TRBV4-3
CDR3 protein: CASSHETGSALFF
CDR3 DNA: TGCGCCAGCAGCCACGAGACTGGTAGCGCCCTGTTTTTT

D gene: NA
clone size: NA
J gene: TRBJ2-3
V gene: TRBV5-1
CDR3 protein: CASSRGPESTDTQYF
CDR3 DNA: TGCGCCAGCAGCCGCGGGCCGGAAAGCACAGATACGCAGTATTTT

D gene: NA
clone size: few
J gene: TRBJ1-4
V gene: TRBV9
CDR3 protein: CASSAGPTNEKLFF
CDR3 DNA: TGTGCCAGCAGCGCAGGACCCACTAATGAAAAACTGTTTTTT

D gene: TRBD1
clone size: once
J gene: TRBJ1-1
V gene: TRBV6-4
CDR3 protein: CASSTGVGTEAFF
CDR3 DNA: TGTGCCAGCAGTACAGGGGTCGGCACTGAAGCTTTCTTT

D gene: TRBD1
clone size: many
J gene: TRBJ2-7
V gene: TRBV6-6
CDR3 protein: CASSYSPDRGYEQYF
CDR3 DNA: TGTGCCAGCAGTTACTCCCCGGACAGGGGCTACGAGCAGTACTTC

D gene: NA
clone size: many
J gene: TRBJ2-7
V gene: TRBV2
CDR3 protein: CASRSPGRYEQYF
CDR3 DNA: TGTGCCAGCAGGTCCCCCGGTAGGTACGAGCAGTACTTC

D gene: NA
clone size: many
J gene: TRBJ2-3
V gene: TRBV7-7
CDR3 protein: CASSLGYTDTQYF
CDR3 DNA: TGTGCTAGCAGCTTAGGGTACACAGATACGCAGTATTTT

D gene: TRBD1
clone size: many
J gene: TRBJ2-5
V gene: TRBV7-2
CDR3 protein: CASSFRDRVGETQYF
CDR3 DNA: TGTGCCAGCAGCTTCCGGGACAGGGTAGGGGAGACCCAGTACTTC

D gene: TRBD2
clone size: few
J gene: TRBJ2-5
V gene: TRBV5-4
CDR3 protein: CASSSLAGGTQETQYF
CDR3 DNA: TGTGCCAGCAGCTCACTAGCGGGGGGTACCCAAGAGACCCAGTACTTC

D gene: NA
clone size: many
J gene: TRBJ2-5
V gene: TRBV28
CDR3 protein: CASSLPLKETQYF
CDR3 DNA: TGTGCCAGCAGTTTACCTCTGAAAGAGACCCAGTACTTC

D gene: NA
clone size: NA
J gene: TRBJ2-7
V gene: TRBV28
CDR3 protein: CASSLWPDRTYEQYF
CDR3 DNA: TGTGCCAGCAGTTTATGGCCGGACAGAACCTACGAGCAGTACTTC

D gene: TRBD2
clone size: many
J gene: TRBJ2-1
V gene: TRBV6-2/TRBV6-3
CDR3 protein: CASSYLLAVYNEQFF
CDR3 DNA: TGTGCCAGCAGTTACCTACTAGCGGTTTACAATGAGCAGTTCTTC

D gene: TRBD2
clone size: NA
J gene: TRBJ2-7
V gene: TRBV5-5
CDR3 protein: CASTLRLAGSSYEQYF
CDR3 DNA: TGTGCCAGCACCCTAAGGCTAGCGGGTTCTTCCTACGAGCAGTACTTC

D gene: NA
clone size: NA
J gene: TRBJ2-7
V gene: TRBV5-8
CDR3 protein: CASSSGLPSYEQYF
CDR3 DNA: TGTGCCAGCAGCTCTGGACTCCCGTCCTACGAGCAGTACTTC

D gene: TRBD1
clone size: many
J gene: TRBJ1-5
V gene: TRBV20-1
CDR3 protein: CSAKGQDNQPQHF
CDR3 DNA: TGCAGTGCTAAAGGACAGGACAATCAGCCCCAGCATTTT

D gene: TRBD1
clone size: few
J gene: TRBJ2-2
V gene: TRBV7-2
CDR3 protein: CASGRPGQGAGGELFF
CDR3 DNA: TGTGCCAGTGGCCGCCCGGGACAGGGGGCAGGCGGGGAGCTGTTTTTT

D gene: NA
clone size: few
J gene: TRBJ2-1
V gene: TRBV19
CDR3 protein: CASSLPGLGNNEQFF
CDR3 DNA: TGTGCCAGTAGTTTGCCGGGCCTGGGGAACAATGAGCAGTTCTTC

D gene: NA
clone size: NA
J gene: TRBJ2-3
V gene: TRBV6-8
CDR3 protein: CASSLGASTDTQYF
CDR3 DNA: TGTGCCAGCAGTCTCGGCGCTAGCACAGATACGCAGTATTTT

D gene: NA
clone size: many
J gene: TRBJ1-1
V gene: TRBV18
CDR3 protein: CASSQNSLNTEAFF
CDR3 DNA: TGTGCCAGCTCACAAAATAGTCTGAACACTGAAGCTTTCTTT

D gene: TRBD1
clone size: many
J gene: TRBJ2-7
V gene: TRBV18
CDR3 protein: CASRQGAGHEQYF
CDR3 DNA: TGTGCCAGCCGACAGGGGGCGGGACACGAGCAGTACTTC

D gene: NA
clone size: many
J gene: TRBJ2-3
V gene: TRBV5-1
CDR3 protein: CASGEDTQYF
CDR3 DNA: TGCGCCAGCGGGGAGGATACGCAGTATTTT

D gene: NA
clone size: NA
J gene: TRBJ1-1
V gene: TRBV18
CDR3 protein: CASSPQRRETEAFF
CDR3 DNA: TGTGCCAGCTCACCTCAGAGGCGGGAGACTGAAGCTTTCTTT

D gene: TRBD2
clone size: many
J gene: TRBJ2-1
V gene: TRBV29-1
CDR3 protein: CSVLGTSGLNEQFF
CDR3 DNA: TGCAGCGTCCTTGGGACTAGCGGGCTAAATGAGCAGTTCTTC

D gene: TRBD1
clone size: many
J gene: TRBJ2-2
V gene: TRBV28
CDR3 protein: CASSFPTGSTGELFF
CDR3 DNA: TGTGCCAGCAGTTTCCCGACAGGGTCCACCGGGGAGCTGTTTTTT

D gene: TRBD1
clone size: NA
J gene: TRBJ2-7
V gene: TRBV10-3
CDR3 protein: CAVQTGVFYEQYF
CDR3 DNA: TGTGCCGTCCAGACAGGGGTATTCTACGAGCAGTACTTC

D gene: TRBD2
clone size: many
J gene: TRBJ2-2
V gene: TRBV13
CDR3 protein: CASSLGLAGVGLRTGELFF
CDR3 DNA: TGTGCCAGCAGCTTGGGACTAGCGGGAGTTGGGTTGAGGACCGGGGAGCTGTTTTTT

D gene: NA
clone size: few
J gene: TRBJ2-1
V gene: TRBV2
CDR3 protein: CAGLAWQGKRNEQFF
CDR3 DNA: TGTGCCGGACTCGCGTGGCAGGGAAAGAGGAATGAGCAGTTCTTC

D gene: NA
clone size: many
J gene: TRBJ2-7
V gene: TRBV10-3
CDR3 protein: CAISKDRRNYYEQYF
CDR3 DNA: TGTGCCATCAGCAAGGACAGACGAAACTACTACGAGCAGTACTTC

D gene: NA
clone size: NA
J gene: TRBJ2-1
V gene: TRBV21-1
CDR3 protein: CASSKWGGRRVESSYNEQFF
CDR3 DNA: TGTGCCAGCAGCAAATGGGGCGGGAGAAGAGTTGAGAGCTCCTACAATGAGCAGTTCTTC

D gene: NA
clone size: NA
J gene: TRBJ2-7
V gene: TRBV2
CDR3 protein: CASSKDTSSYEQYF
CDR3 DNA: TGTGCCAGCAGTAAAGACACTAGCTCCTACGAGCAGTACTTC

D gene: TRBD1
clone size: NA
J gene: TRBJ1-5
V gene: TRBV18
CDR3 protein: CASSQGRGNQPQHF
CDR3 DNA: TGTGCCAGTTCACAGGGGAGAGGCAATCAGCCCCAGCATTTT